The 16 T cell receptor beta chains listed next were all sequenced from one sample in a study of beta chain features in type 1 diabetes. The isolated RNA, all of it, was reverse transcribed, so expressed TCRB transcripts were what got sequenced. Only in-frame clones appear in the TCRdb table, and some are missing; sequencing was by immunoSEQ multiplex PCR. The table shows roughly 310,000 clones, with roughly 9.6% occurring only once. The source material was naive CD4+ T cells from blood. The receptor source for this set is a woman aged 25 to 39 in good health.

DNA of the CDR3: TGCGCCAGCAGTCCGACTAGCGGGGAAGAGACCCAGTACTTC. Its protein product is CASSPTSGEETQYF. The rearrangement uses TRBV5-1 and TRBJ2-5; 11 nucleotides line up with TRBD2. Trimming took 5 bases from V and 3 from J; bases not matched to a gene: 3. The CDR3 spans 14 residues. CDR1 is SGHRS, CDR2 YFSETQ, per germline.

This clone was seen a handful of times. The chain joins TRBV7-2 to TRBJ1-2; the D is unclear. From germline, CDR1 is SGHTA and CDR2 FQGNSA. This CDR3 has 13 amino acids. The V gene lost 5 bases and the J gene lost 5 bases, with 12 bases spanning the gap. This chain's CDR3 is CASSPRSVYGYTF. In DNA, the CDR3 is TGTGCCAGCAGCCCGAGGTCGGTTTATGGCTACACCTTC. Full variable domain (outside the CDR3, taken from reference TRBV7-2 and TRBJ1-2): GAGVSQSPSNKVTEKGKDVELRCDPISGHTALYWYRQSLGQGLEFLIYFQGNSAPDKSGLPSDRFSAERTGGSVSTLTIQRTQQEDSAVYLCASSPRSVYGYTFGSGTRLTVV.

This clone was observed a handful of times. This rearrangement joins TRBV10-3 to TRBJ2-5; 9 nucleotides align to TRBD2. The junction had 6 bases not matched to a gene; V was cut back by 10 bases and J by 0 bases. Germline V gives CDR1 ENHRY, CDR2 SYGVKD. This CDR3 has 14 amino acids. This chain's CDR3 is CATRLAVNQETQYF. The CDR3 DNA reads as TGTGCCACCAGACTAGCGGTGAACCAAGAGACCCAGTACTTC.

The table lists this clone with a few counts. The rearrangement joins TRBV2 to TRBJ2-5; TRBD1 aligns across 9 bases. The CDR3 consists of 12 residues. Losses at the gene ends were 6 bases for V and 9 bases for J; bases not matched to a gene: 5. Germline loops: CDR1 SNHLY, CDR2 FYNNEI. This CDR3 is CASSGQGMAQYF. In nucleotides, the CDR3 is TGTGCCAGCAGCGGACAGGGGATGGCCCAGTACTTC.

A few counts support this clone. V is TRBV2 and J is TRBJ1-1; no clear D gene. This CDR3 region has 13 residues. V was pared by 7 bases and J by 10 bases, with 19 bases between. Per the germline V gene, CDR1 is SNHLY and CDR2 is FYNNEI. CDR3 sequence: CASKPEPKPGAFF. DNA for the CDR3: TGTGCCAGCAAGCCGGAGCCAAAGCCCGGAGCTTTCTTT. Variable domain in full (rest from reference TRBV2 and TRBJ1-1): EPEVTQTPSHQVTQMGQEVILRCVPISNHLYFYWYRQILGQKVEFLVSFYNNEISEKSEIFDDQFSVERPDGSNFTLKIRSTKLEDSAMYFCASKPEPKPGAFFGQGTRLTVV.

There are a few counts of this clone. The CDR3 spells CASSLRGPTSGTYEQYF. CDR3 sequence (DNA): TGTGCCAGCAGCTTAAGGGGACCGACTAGCGGTACCTACGAGCAGTACTTC. The J gene is TRBJ2-7, the V gene TRBV11-1; 9 positions match TRBD2. Trimming at V came to 2 bases and at J to 2 bases, leaving 10 bases not matched to a gene. Germline values: CDR1 SGHAT, CDR2 FQDESV (reference sequence). The CDR3 runs 17 residues.

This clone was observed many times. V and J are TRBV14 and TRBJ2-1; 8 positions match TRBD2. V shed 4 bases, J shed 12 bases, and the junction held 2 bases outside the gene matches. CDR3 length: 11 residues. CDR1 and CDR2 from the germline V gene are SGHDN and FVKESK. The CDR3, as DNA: TGTGCCAGCAGCCCCGGGACTAGGCAGTTCTTC. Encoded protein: CASSPGTRQFF.

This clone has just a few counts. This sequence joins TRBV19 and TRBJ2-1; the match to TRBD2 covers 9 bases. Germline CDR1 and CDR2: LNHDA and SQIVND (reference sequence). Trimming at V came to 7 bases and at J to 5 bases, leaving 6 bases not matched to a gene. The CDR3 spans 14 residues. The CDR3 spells CASIGGLANNEQFF. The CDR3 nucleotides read TGTGCCAGTATCGGGGGACTAGCTAACAATGAGCAGTTCTTC.

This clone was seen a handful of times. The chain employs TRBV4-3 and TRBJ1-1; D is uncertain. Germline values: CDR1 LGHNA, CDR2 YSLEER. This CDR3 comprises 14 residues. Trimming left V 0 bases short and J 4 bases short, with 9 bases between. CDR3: CASSQDRTATEAFF. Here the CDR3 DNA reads TGCGCCAGCAGCCAAGATCGAACAGCCACTGAAGCTTTCTTT.

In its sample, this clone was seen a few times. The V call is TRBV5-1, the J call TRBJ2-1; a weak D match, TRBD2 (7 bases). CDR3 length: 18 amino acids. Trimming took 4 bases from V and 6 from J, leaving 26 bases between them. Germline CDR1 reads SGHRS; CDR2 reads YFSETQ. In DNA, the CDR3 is TGCGCCAGCAGCCCCACGTGGGGGGCTAGCGGACAAACCAATGAGCAGTTCTTC. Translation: CASSPTWGASGQTNEQFF.

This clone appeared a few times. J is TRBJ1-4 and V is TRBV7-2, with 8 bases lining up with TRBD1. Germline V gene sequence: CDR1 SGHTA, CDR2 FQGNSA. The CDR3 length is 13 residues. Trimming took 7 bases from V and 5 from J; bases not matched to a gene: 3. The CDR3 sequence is CASTRTGNEKLFF. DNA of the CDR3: TGTGCCAGCACCCGGACAGGGAATGAAAAACTGTTTTTT.

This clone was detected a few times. The CDR3 loop is CASSPLPLAGNTDTQYF. The CDR3 DNA is TGTGCCAGCTCACCCCTTCCACTAGCGGGGAACACAGATACGCAGTATTTT. The chain employs TRBV18 and TRBJ2-3; 10 bases line up with TRBD2. Germline V CDR1 and CDR2: KGHSH, LQKENI. V shed 3 bases, J shed 2 bases, and the junction held 8 bases outside the gene matches. The CDR3 spans 17 residues.

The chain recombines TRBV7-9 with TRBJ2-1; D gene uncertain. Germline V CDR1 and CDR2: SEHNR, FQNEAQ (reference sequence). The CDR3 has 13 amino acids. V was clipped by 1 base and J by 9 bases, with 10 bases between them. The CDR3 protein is CASSLVNLGEQFF. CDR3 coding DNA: TGTGCCAGCAGCTTAGTTAATCTCGGTGAGCAGTTCTTC.

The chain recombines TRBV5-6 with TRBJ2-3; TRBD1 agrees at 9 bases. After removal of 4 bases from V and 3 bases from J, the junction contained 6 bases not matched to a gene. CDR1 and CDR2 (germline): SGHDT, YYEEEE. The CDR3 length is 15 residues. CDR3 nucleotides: TGTGCCAGCAGCAATACAGGGGGCGTGACAGATACGCAGTATTTT. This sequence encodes CASSNTGGVTDTQYF.

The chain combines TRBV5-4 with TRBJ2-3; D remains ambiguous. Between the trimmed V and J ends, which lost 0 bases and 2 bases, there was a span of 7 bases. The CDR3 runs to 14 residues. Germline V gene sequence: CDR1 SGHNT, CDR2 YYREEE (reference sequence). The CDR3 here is CASSLVVPTDTQYF. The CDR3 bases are TGTGCCAGCAGCTTGGTAGTTCCCACAGATACGCAGTATTTT.

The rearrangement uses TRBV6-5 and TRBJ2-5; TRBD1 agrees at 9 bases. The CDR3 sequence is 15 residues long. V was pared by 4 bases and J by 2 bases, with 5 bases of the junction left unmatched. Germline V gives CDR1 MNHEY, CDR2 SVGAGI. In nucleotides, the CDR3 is TGTGCCAGCAGTTTACAGGGGGCGGGACAAGAGACCCAGTACTTC. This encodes CASSLQGAGQETQYF.